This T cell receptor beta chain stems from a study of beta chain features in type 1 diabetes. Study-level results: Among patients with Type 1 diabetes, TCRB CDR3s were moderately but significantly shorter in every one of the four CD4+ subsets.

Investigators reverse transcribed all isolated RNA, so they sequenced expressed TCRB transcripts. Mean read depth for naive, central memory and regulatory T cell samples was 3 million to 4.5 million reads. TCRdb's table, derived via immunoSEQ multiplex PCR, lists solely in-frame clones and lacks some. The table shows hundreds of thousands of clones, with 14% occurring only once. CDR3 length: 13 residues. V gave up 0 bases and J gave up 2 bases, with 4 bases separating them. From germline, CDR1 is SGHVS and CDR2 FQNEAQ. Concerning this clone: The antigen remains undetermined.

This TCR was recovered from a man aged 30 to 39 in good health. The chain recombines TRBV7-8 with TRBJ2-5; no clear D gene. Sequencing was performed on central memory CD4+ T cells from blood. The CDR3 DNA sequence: TGTGCCAGCAGCTTAGCCCGACAAGAGACCCAGTACTTC. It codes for CASSLARQETQYF.